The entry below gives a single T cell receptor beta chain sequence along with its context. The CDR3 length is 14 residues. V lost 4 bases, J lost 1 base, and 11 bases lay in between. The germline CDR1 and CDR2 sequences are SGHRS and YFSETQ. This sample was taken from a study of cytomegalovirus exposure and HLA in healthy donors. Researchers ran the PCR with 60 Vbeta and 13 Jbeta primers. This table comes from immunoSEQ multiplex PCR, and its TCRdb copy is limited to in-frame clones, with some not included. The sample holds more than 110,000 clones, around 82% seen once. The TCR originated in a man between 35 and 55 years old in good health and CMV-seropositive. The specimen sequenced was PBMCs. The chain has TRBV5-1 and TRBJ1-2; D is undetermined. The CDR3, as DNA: TGCGCCAGCAGCCCGGCGGGAGTTAACTATGGCTACACCTTC. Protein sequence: CASSPAGVNYGYTF.